A selection of T cell receptor beta chains follows, all from one sample in a study of T cell responses to AZD1222 COVID-19 vaccine. Measured with immunoSEQ multiplex PCR; TCRdb has only the in-frame clones, and not every one. The sample records 150,000 to 200,000 clones, just over 90% being singletons. Here the sequenced sample was peripheral blood, taken 28 days after the second AZD1222 dose. The receptors here all came from an adult who received the AZD1222 COVID-19 vaccine. The CDR3 runs from the conserved cysteine through the conserved F or W. D genes are given only for firm matches. The size entry is marked missing in some rows and otherwise reads once, few, many or a size class.

TRBV30	TRBD1	TRBJ2-7	once	TGTGCCTGGATTCCAACGCGGACAGGGGGTGAGCAGTACTTC	CAWIPTRTGGEQYF
TRBV27	.	TRBJ2-1	.	TGTGCCAGCAGTTTGATGGCGGGTGCCCCCTACAATGAGCAGTTCTTC	CASSLMAGAPYNEQFF
TRBV7-3	TRBD2	TRBJ2-1	.	TGTGCCAGCAGCTGGAGCGGGAGCTATTCCTACAATGAGCAGTTCTTC	CASSWSGSYSYNEQFF
TRBV18	.	TRBJ1-1	.	TGTGCCAGCTCACCACAGGGATCCGCGGAAGCTTTCTTT	CASSPQGSAEAFF
TRBV11-2	.	TRBJ1-2	.	TGTGCCAGCAGCTTAGATCTGGGGGCCTATGGCTACACCTTC	CASSLDLGAYGYTF
TRBV3-1/TRBV3-2	TRBD1	TRBJ1-5	.	TGTGCCAGCAGTGGGACAGGGTATCAGCCCCAGCATTTT	CASSGTGYQPQHF
TRBV6-4	.	TRBJ2-1	.	TGTGCCAGCAGCCCGAACCCTCCCGGGGGTGAGCAGTTCTTC	CASSPNPPGGEQFF
TRBV10-2	.	TRBJ2-1	.	TGCGCCAGCACTATTCTCTATAGGGATTCCTACAATGAGCAGTTCTTC	CASTILYRDSYNEQFF
TRBV5-4	.	TRBJ2-1	.	TGTGCCAGCAGCTTGTCGAGCAGGACCTACAATGAGCAGTTCTTC	CASSLSSRTYNEQFF
TRBV15	.	TRBJ2-5	.	TGTGCCACCAGCAGAGACCCGGGTGAGGGGGAGACCCAGTACTTC	CATSRDPGEGETQYF
TRBV7-2	TRBD1	TRBJ2-3	.	TGTGCCAGCAGCTTAGTTAGGACAGGGAGCACAGATACGCAGTATTTT	CASSLVRTGSTDTQYF
TRBV7-2	.	TRBJ1-1	.	TGTGCCAGCAGCTCTAGGGTGGGGAGGGGAAGAAACACTGAAGCTTTCTTT	CASSSRVGRGRNTEAFF
TRBV19	.	TRBJ1-5	.	TGTGCCAGTAGTATATGGGACAACAATCAGCCCCAGCATTTT	CASSIWDNNQPQHF
TRBV24-1	.	TRBJ2-6	.	TGTGCCACCCCTCTTGGGGCCAACGTCCTGACTTTC	CATPLGANVLTF
TRBV7-2	.	TRBJ2-3	once	TGTGCCAGCAGTGACCTCGGGAGAGTCGTTCCAGATACGCAGTATTTT	CASSDLGRVVPDTQYF
TRBV10-2	TRBD2	TRBJ2-3	.	TGCGCCAGCAGTGGGGAAGCGGGAGTCACAGATACGCAGTATTTT	CASSGEAGVTDTQYF
TRBV2	TRBD2	TRBJ2-1	.	TGTGCCAGCAGTGGAACCAATAGCGGGAGCTCCTACAATGAGCAGTTCTTC	CASSGTNSGSSYNEQFF
TRBV12-3/TRBV12-4	.	TRBJ1-3	.	TGTGCCAGCAGTCAAGGGCGCAACACCATATATTTT	CASSQGRNTIYF
TRBV19	.	TRBJ2-1	.	TGTGCCAGTAGTATTCGGGAGACGAATGAGCAGTTCTTC	CASSIRETNEQFF
TRBV9	.	TRBJ1-6	.	TGTGCCAGCAGCGCAATCATTAATTCACCCCTCCACTTT	CASSAIINSPLHF
TRBV11-2	TRBD1	TRBJ1-2	.	TGTGCCAGCAGGCAGGGGGGGGACTATGGCTACACCTTC	CASRQGGDYGYTF
TRBV4-3	.	TRBJ1-2	.	TGCGCCAGCAGCCCGCGACAGCAACAAAACTATGGCTACACCTTC	CASSPRQQQNYGYTF
TRBV30	.	TRBJ1-2	.	TGTGCCTGGACCCTAGACAGAAACTATGGCTACACCTTC	CAWTLDRNYGYTF
TRBV24-1	TRBD1	TRBJ1-4	.	TGTGCCACCAGTGAATCGACAGGGCCACAACTGTTTTTT	CATSESTGPQLFF
TRBV10-3	TRBD1	TRBJ2-6	.	TGTGCCATCAGTGAACCCGGGACAGGGATTTCTGGGGCCAACGTCCTGACTTTC	CAISEPGTGISGANVLTF
TRBV11-2	TRBD2	TRBJ2-7	.	TGTGCCAGCAGCCCCCTACTAGCGGGGGAGACCTACGAGCAGTACTTC	CASSPLLAGETYEQYF
TRBV19	.	TRBJ1-1	.	TGTGCCAGTAGTATCGGCTTTTCTGAAGCTTTCTTT	CASSIGFSEAFF
TRBV7-9	TRBD1	TRBJ1-2	.	TGTGCCAGCAGCCCCGTACAGGGGAGCTATGGCTACACCTTC	CASSPVQGSYGYTF
TRBV18	.	TRBJ1-1	.	TGTGCCAGCTCACGTAGACAGGATGCCACTGAAGCTTTCTTT	CASSRRQDATEAFF
TRBV9	.	TRBJ2-7	.	TGTGCCAGCAGCAGAGGACATTCGATCCACGAGCAGTACTTC	CASSRGHSIHEQYF
TRBV12-3/TRBV12-4	.	TRBJ1-4	.	TGTGCCAGCAGCCAAGCAAGGAAAAAACTGTTTTTT	CASSQARKKLFF
TRBV7-8	TRBD1	TRBJ2-3	.	TGTGCCAGCAGCTCCCAGACAGGGCCAAGCACAGATACGCAGTATTTT	CASSSQTGPSTDTQYF
TRBV18	.	TRBJ1-2	.	TGTGCCAGCTCGCTGGCAGGGAACTATGGCTACACCTTC	CASSLAGNYGYTF
TRBV7-6	.	TRBJ2-5	.	TGTGCCAGCAGCTCCGACCTGGGGGAGACCCAGTACTTC	CASSSDLGETQYF
TRBV6-5	.	TRBJ1-4	.	TGTGCCAGCAGGGAGAGGTGGGGGAGACTGTTTTTT	CASRERWGRLFF
TRBV19	.	TRBJ1-3	once	TGTGCCAGTAGTACAGGGTCCACTGGAAACACCATATATTTT	CASSTGSTGNTIYF
TRBV10-1	.	TRBJ1-1	.	TGCGCCAGCAGTTGGGACCACGACACTGAAGCTTTCTTT	CASSWDHDTEAFF
TRBV19	.	TRBJ1-3	.	TGTGCCAGTAGTATTGCGGGTACTGGAAACACCATATATTTT	CASSIAGTGNTIYF
TRBV27	.	TRBJ2-2	once	TGTGCCAGCAGTTCGGGAAGGACAACCCCCGGGGAGCTGTTTTTT	CASSSGRTTPGELFF
TRBV7-2	.	TRBJ2-7	.	TGTGCCAGCAGCTTATCGGGACAAGCCCCACCGGAGCAGTACTTC	CASSLSGQAPPEQYF
TRBV6-2/TRBV6-3	.	TRBJ2-7	.	TGTGCCAGCAGTTACTCTTCCCCTCCGCTGAGGGAGCAGTACTTC	CASSYSSPPLREQYF
TRBV6-5	TRBD2	TRBJ2-3	.	TGTGCCAGCAGTTACCGGCGGGAGATGGCAGATACGCAGTATTTT	CASSYRREMADTQYF
TRBV5-4	TRBD2	TRBJ2-1	.	TGTGCCAGCAGTTTGGCGGGGACTAGCGTTACCAATGAGCAGTTCTTC	CASSLAGTSVTNEQFF
TRBV11-3	TRBD2	TRBJ2-7	.	TGTGCCAGCAGCATGGGACTAGCATCCGAGCAGTACTTC	CASSMGLASEQYF
TRBV6-1	.	TRBJ1-2	few	TGTGCCAGCAGTGAATGGGGTCCGGGGGTCGGCTATGGCTACACCTTC	CASSEWGPGVGYGYTF
TRBV5-1	TRBD2	TRBJ2-5	.	TGCGCCAGCAGCTTGACTAGCGGGGCGCAAGAGACCCAGTACTTC	CASSLTSGAQETQYF
TRBV6-6	TRBD1	TRBJ1-5	.	TGTGCCAGCAGTACGACAGGGCTCGGTCAGCCCCAGCATTTT	CASSTTGLGQPQHF
TRBV3-1/TRBV3-2	.	TRBJ1-2	.	TGTGCCAGCAGCCAAGATTTCTCAGAATTCTATGGCTACACCTTC	CASSQDFSEFYGYTF
TRBV9	TRBD1	TRBJ1-5	.	TGTGCCAGCAGCAACAGGGGCGGCCCCGATCAGCCCCAGCATTTT	CASSNRGGPDQPQHF
TRBV19	.	TRBJ1-1	once	TGTGCCAGTAGTATAGCAGTTAACACTGAAGCTTTCTTT	CASSIAVNTEAFF
TRBV27	.	TRBJ2-5	few	TGTGCCAGCAGAGGACAGCAAGAGACCCAGTACTTC	CASRGQQETQYF
TRBV2	.	TRBJ1-2	.	TGTGCCAGCAGTCCGGCCGGAGACTATGGCTACACCTTC	CASSPAGDYGYTF
TRBV5-5	.	TRBJ1-4	.	TGTGCCAGCAGCGGAGGACAGCCAACTAATGAAAAACTGTTTTTT	CASSGGQPTNEKLFF
TRBV7-2	.	TRBJ2-1	.	TGTGCCAGCAGCTCCCAATGGACTCCGAACAATGAGCAGTTCTTC	CASSSQWTPNNEQFF
TRBV28	TRBD1	TRBJ1-2	.	TGTGCCAGCGACATCCGGGACAGCCTTGGCGACTTC	CASDIRDSLGDF